The 14 T cell receptor beta chains below all came from one sample that was sequenced in a study of beta chain features in type 1 diabetes. Study-wide results and caveats: Moderately but significantly shorter TCRB CDR3s were found in Type 1 diabetes patients in all four CD4+ subsets.

Sequenced material consisted of expressed TCRB transcripts (all of the isolated RNA was reverse transcribed). Repertoires were generated with immunoSEQ multiplex PCR, while TCRdb's copy carries only in-frame clones and drops some. The sample shows about 650,000 clones, roughly 12% of them seen only once. Their recognized antigens are unknown. Material: naive CD4+ T cells from blood. All receptors come from a man aged 25 to 40 with type 1 diabetes.

Of note for this clone: Other DNA sequences in the same sample also yield this CDR3. J is TRBJ2-6 and V is TRBV10-1; D unresolved. Germline CDR1 is WNHNN and CDR2 is SYGVQD (reference sequence). CDR3 size: 13 residues. Trimming pared 2 bases from V and 4 bases from J, leaving 3 bases between. DNA of the CDR3: TGCGCCAGCAGTGAGGCCGGGGCCAACGTCCTGACTTTC. This translates into CASSEAGANVLTF.

This clone was seen a few times. Other DNA sequences of this sample code for an identical CDR3. The V and J genes are TRBV6-6 and TRBJ2-7; tentatively, D is TRBD1 (5 bases). The ends were cut back, 0 bases at V and 0 bases at J, with 9 bases in the middle. This CDR3 is built from 15 residues. Germline V gene sequence: CDR1 MNHNY, CDR2 SVGAGI (reference sequence). The chain's CDR3 is CASSYSGLSSYEQYF. DNA of the CDR3: TGTGCCAGCAGTTACTCGGGGCTAAGCTCCTACGAGCAGTACTTC.

The chain couples TRBV10-2 to TRBJ2-7; tentative D call: TRBD1 (6 bases). Germline V gene data show CDR1 as WSHSY and CDR2 as SAAADI. This CDR3 is 13 amino acids long. Between the trimmed V and J ends, which lost 2 bases and 12 bases, there was a span of 17 bases. The CDR3, as DNA: TGCGCCAGCAGTGAGATAGGGGGTCGGCCGGTGTACTTC. Translation gives CASSEIGGRPVYF.

This clone has just a few counts. The J gene is TRBJ1-4, the V gene TRBV9; 9 bases fit TRBD1. CDR1 is SGDLS, CDR2 YYNGEE, per germline. The V segment lost 4 bases and the J segment 8 bases; nucleotides outside the gene matches: 6. The CDR3 is 14 residues long. As DNA, the CDR3 is TGTGCCAGCAGCCCTCGGACAGGGGAGGAAAAACTGTTTTTT. It specifies CASSPRTGEEKLFF.

J is TRBJ2-1 and V is TRBV7-9; the match to TRBD1 covers 10 bases. The CDR3 covers 15 residues. V trimming: 0 bases; J trimming: 8 bases; junction bases outside the gene matches: 4. From germline, CDR1 is SEHNR and CDR2 FQNEAQ (reference sequence). CDR3 coding DNA: TGTGCCAGCAGCTTAGCGGGACAGGGGTTGGATGAGCAGTTCTTC. Protein product: CASSLAGQGLDEQFF.

This clone came up a few times. At one end the junction does not follow the germline gene, possibly because of a read error. The V call is TRBV30, the J call TRBJ2-7, with a possible D match to TRBD1 (5 bases). The germline gives CDR1 GTSNPN, CDR2 SVGIG (reference sequence). This CDR3 is 14 amino acids long. Here the CDR3 DNA reads TGTGCCTGGAGTGCTGACACAGGCCGTGAATTGTCGCACTTC. Encoded protein: CAWSADTGRELSHF.

V gene TRBV7-3 combines with J gene TRBJ2-2, with 7 bases fitting TRBD1. This CDR3 region has 18 residues. In germline, CDR1 is SGHTA, CDR2 FQGTGA. The junction had 14 bases not matched to a gene; V was cut back by 5 bases and J by 2 bases. In nucleotides, the CDR3 is TGTGCCAGCAGCCCCTTTGGACGACAGGGTTTAAACACCGGGGAGCTGTTTTTT. It yields the protein CASSPFGRQGLNTGELFF.

This clone was counted only a few times. V is TRBV7-2 and J is TRBJ1-2, with unresolved D. In germline, CDR1 is SGHTA, CDR2 FQGNSA. This CDR3 contains 14 residues. The V gene lost 1 base and the J gene lost 1 base, with 7 bases spanning the gap. CDR3 nucleotides: TGTGCCAGCAGCTTAGGGGAGGGTAACTATGGCTACACCTTC. Its protein product is CASSLGEGNYGYTF.

This clone was counted between two and nine times. Here the CDR3 DNA reads TGTGCCAGCAGCTTACACGGTAATCAGCCCCAGCATTTT. Its translation: CASSLHGNQPQHF. The chain combines TRBV7-8 with TRBJ1-5; no reliable D call. The CDR3 runs to 13 residues. With 2 bases removed from V and 4 bases from J, the gap between germline ends came to 6 bases. Germline CDR1 reads SGHVS; CDR2 reads FQNEAQ.

The rearrangement links TRBV5-1 to TRBJ2-4; a possible D gene is TRBD1 (6 bases). The CDR3 has 13 amino acids. Trimming removed 3 bases at V and 5 bases at J, with 9 bases between. Germline CDR1 is SGHRS and CDR2 is YFSETQ. The CDR3 here is CASSWDTQNIQYF. CDR3 coding DNA: TGCGCCAGCAGCTGGGACACCCAAAACATTCAGTACTTC. The full variable domain, its missing parts supplied by reference TRBV5-1 and TRBJ2-4, is KAGVTQTPRYLIKTRGQQVTLSCSPISGHRSVSWYQQTPGQGLQFLFEYFSETQRNKGNFPGRFSGRQFSNSRSEMNVSTLELGDSALYLCASSWDTQNIQYFGAGTRLSVL.

The chain couples TRBV6-1 to TRBJ1-4; no definite D call. V lost 6 bases and J 6 bases, leaving 5 bases between the germline ends. CDR3 size: 11 residues. Germline CDR1 MNHNS, CDR2 SASEGT. The DNA of the CDR3 is TGTGCCAGCAGCCCTGATGAAAAACTGTTTTTT. The encoded protein is CASSPDEKLFF.

The chain carries TRBV7-9 and TRBJ1-1, with D possibly being TRBD1 (6 bases). The CDR3 covers 14 residues. Germline V gives CDR1 SEHNR, CDR2 FQNEAQ (reference sequence). Trimming pared 6 bases from V and 8 bases from J, leaving 19 bases between. For the CDR3, the DNA is TGTGCCAGCAGTTGGACTGGGGCGGGACAAGAAGCTTTCTTT. Its protein product is CASSWTGAGQEAFF. The full variable domain, with the rest looked up from reference TRBV7-9 and TRBJ1-1, is DTGVSQNPRHKITKRGQNVTFRCDPISEHNRLYWYRQTLGQGPEFLTYFQNEAQLEKSRLLSDRFSAERPKGSFSTLEIQRTEQGDSAMYLCASSWTGAGQEAFFGQGTRLTVV.

This clone turned up a few times. This rearrangement joins TRBV5-1 to TRBJ2-5; 7 bases are a match to TRBD2. CDR1 and CDR2 from the germline V gene are SGHRS and YFSETQ. V dropped 7 bases and J dropped 3; count of bases not matched to a gene: 12. The CDR3 is 15 residues long. The CDR3 coding sequence is TGCGCCAGCGGCCTTGCCGGGACTATGAAAGAGACCCAGTACTTC. This sequence encodes CASGLAGTMKETQYF.

The V gene is TRBV25-1, the J gene TRBJ1-5; possible D gene TRBD1, 6 bases. CDR3 length: 17 residues. The V end was cut by 6 bases, the J end by 4 bases, with 22 bases between. Germline values: CDR1 MGHDK, CDR2 SYGVNS. In nucleotides, the CDR3 is TGTGCCAGCAGGTTGCACGCTCGGGACACAAAAAATCAGCCCCAGCATTTT. It translates to CASRLHARDTKNQPQHF.